Detailed here is one T cell receptor beta chain. What it binds is not known. The data derive from a study of OX40 agonist ivuxolimab in advanced cancers. General study results and limits: The CD4+ and CD8+ T cells in the blood had expanded clonally by week 6 at 0.1 to 3.0 mg/kg.

TCRdb keeps only in-frame clones here, not all; method: immunoSEQ multiplex PCR. In the table there are around 92,000 clones, over 65% of which are singletons. J gave up 6 bases and V 5 bases, and 5 bases lay outside the gene matches. This CDR3 region has 13 residues. Germline V gene sequence: CDR1 SGHTA, CDR2 FQGNSA. Sample: CD4+ or CD8+ T cells sorted from blood, taken in a trial of the OX40 agonist ivuxolimab. The V and J genes are TRBV7-2 and TRBJ1-2; 8 bases agree with TRBD1. The TCR was taken from an adult with an advanced solid tumor such as melanoma, head and neck, liver or kidney cancer. CDR3 amino acids: CASSHRQGHGYTF. The CDR3 DNA is TGTGCCAGCAGCCATAGACAGGGGCATGGCTACACCTTC. Supplemented by reference TRBV7-2 and TRBJ1-2, the full variable domain reads GAGVSQSPSNKVTEKGKDVELRCDPISGHTALYWYRQSLGQGLEFLIYFQGNSAPDKSGLPSDRFSAERTGGSVSTLTIQRTQQEDSAVYLCASSHRQGHGYTFGSGTRLTVV.